The clone carrying this T cell receptor beta chain was seen more than once but under ten times. The data were obtained in a study of response to subunit inactivated influenza vaccine. TCRdb fed the RT-PCR reads into MiXCR, producing one record per CDR3 protein. The sample has a few hundred thousand distinct CDR3 sequences; about 14% are singletons. CDR3 length: 15 amino acids. Germline V gene data show CDR1 as SEHNR and CDR2 as FQNEAQ (reference sequence). Trimming removed 5 bases at V and 0 bases at J, with 11 bases between. Sequences were derived from PBMCs from blood, sampled roughly 12 days after vaccination. This TCR was sampled from a man aged 50-60 years who received an inactivated influenza vaccine. This chain joins TRBV7-9 and TRBJ1-3; no clear D gene. CDR3 sequence: CASSLTAGSGNTIYF. CDR3 in DNA: TGTGCCAGCAGCCTGACGGCGGGCTCTGGAAACACCATATATTTT.